A selection of T cell receptor beta chains follows, all from one sample in a study of T-cell memory formation after mild COVID-19. TCRdb called the 5' RACE reads again in MiXCR, with one record for every CDR3 protein. The sample includes over 150,000 distinct CDR3 sequences, roughly 13% seen only once; the top ten take approximately 3.6%. Sequenced input: PBMCs or a T cell subset sorted from them (not recorded which). All receptors derive from a man aged 18-30 years who had mild COVID-19 (a few samples of this study predate the infection). Cell type and time point are not known. Each CDR3 is given with its conserved first and last residue. The D gene is left open where the match is weak. Where a row states a size, it is once, few, many or the class of an expanded clone; other rows omit it.

J gene	clone size	D gene	V gene	CDR3 DNA	CDR3 protein
TRBJ1-1	few	NA	TRBV7-9	TGTGCCAGCAGCCATAGGGCTCAAGGTGACACTGAAGCTTTCTTT	CASSHRAQGDTEAFF
TRBJ1-6	NA	TRBD1	TRBV7-9	TGTGCCAGCAGCCCTTGGGGGACAGGGGATTCACCCCTCCACTTT	CASSPWGTGDSPLHF
TRBJ2-1	once	TRBD1	TRBV5-1	TGCGCCAGCAGCTCGCAGACAGGGAACAATGAGCAGTTCTTC	CASSSQTGNNEQFF
TRBJ1-6	NA	NA	TRBV6-5	TGTGCCAGCAGTTTTCGACCACCGGGGAATTCACCCCTCCACTTT	CASSFRPPGNSPLHF
TRBJ1-1	NA	NA	TRBV28	TGTGCCAGCAGTATGCGGACAGCGAACACTGAAGCTTTCTTT	CASSMRTANTEAFF
TRBJ2-6	few	TRBD2	TRBV7-9	TGTGCCAGCACCAAACACCTTGGGGAGGGGAGCTCTGGGGCCAACGTCCTGACTTTC	CASTKHLGEGSSGANVLTF
TRBJ2-6	NA	NA	TRBV7-3	TGTGCCAGCAGCTTAGAGACAGGTGGGGCCAACGTCCTGACTTTC	CASSLETGGANVLTF
TRBJ1-1	NA	NA	TRBV7-2	TGTGCCAGCAGCGCCACGGGGAACACTGAAGCTTTCTTT	CASSATGNTEAFF
TRBJ2-3	few	NA	TRBV12-3/TRBV12-4	TGTGCCAGCACCCTAGGAACTAGCACAGATACGCAGTATTTT	CASTLGTSTDTQYF
TRBJ2-5	NA	TRBD2	TRBV7-2	TGTGCCAGCAGCTCGATAGCGGGGGGGCGGGAGACCCAGTACTTC	CASSSIAGGRETQYF
TRBJ1-1	few	NA	TRBV28	TGTGCCAGCAGTTTGTCCATTGGGGGCACTGAAGCTTTCTTT	CASSLSIGGTEAFF
TRBJ2-3	NA	NA	TRBV7-9	TGTGCCAGCATCCCGAAGGTGGTAGGCACAGATACGCAGTATTTT	CASIPKVVGTDTQYF
TRBJ2-5	few	NA	TRBV30	TGTGCCTGGAGTGTAACCGAAGAGACCCAGTACTTC	CAWSVTEETQYF
TRBJ2-2	few	NA	TRBV7-2	TGTGCCAGCAGCCCTCGTAGCCCCGCCGGGGAGCTGTTTTTT	CASSPRSPAGELFF
TRBJ2-2	few	NA	TRBV5-1	TGCGCCAGCAGCCCCCCAGGAGCCGGGGAGCTGTTTTTT	CASSPPGAGELFF
TRBJ1-1	many	NA	TRBV7-8	TGTGCCAGCAGCAGGAGGGCGGCGAACACTGAAGCTTTCTTT	CASSRRAANTEAFF
TRBJ1-2	many	NA	TRBV12-3/TRBV12-4	TGTGCCAGCAGTAATAACAGGGTCGGCTACACCTTC	CASSNNRVGYTF
TRBJ1-3	few	NA	TRBV12-3/TRBV12-4	TGTGCCAGCAGCCTAAGACAGCGGAGCTCTGGAAACACCATATATTTT	CASSLRQRSSGNTIYF
TRBJ2-1	many	NA	TRBV4-3	TGCGCCAGCGCAAAAACCGAGGATTCCTACAATGAGCAGTTCTTC	CASAKTEDSYNEQFF
TRBJ1-1	NA	NA	TRBV18	TGTGCCAGCTCTAGGCTCTTAGACCCTGAAAACACTGAAGCTTTCTTT	CASSRLLDPENTEAFF
TRBJ2-5	few	TRBD2	TRBV9	TGTGCCAGCAGCGAGGGGGCTAGCGGGGGCCTCCGGGGAGAGACCCAGTACTTC	CASSEGASGGLRGETQYF
TRBJ2-3	few	NA	TRBV11-2	TGTGCCAGCAGCTTAGATCCAGCCTCGGATACGCAGTATTTT	CASSLDPASDTQYF
TRBJ2-3	few	NA	TRBV6-6	TGTGCCAGCAGTTTTCGTCTTGCGGGCACAGATACGCAGTATTTT	CASSFRLAGTDTQYF
TRBJ2-7	NA	NA	TRBV5-6	TGTGCCAGCAACCGACGGGACGAGCAGTACTTC	CASNRRDEQYF
TRBJ2-5	NA	TRBD1	TRBV27	TGTGCCAGCAGAGGATGGGACAGGACCCAAGAGACCCAGTACTTC	CASRGWDRTQETQYF
TRBJ2-7	few	TRBD1	TRBV7-9	TGTGCCAGCAGCTTCGACAGGGTGTCCGAGCAGTACTTC	CASSFDRVSEQYF